This T cell receptor beta chain was sequenced in a study of blood T cell repertoires in COVID-19 (dated by TCRdb to 2020 to 2021). With respect to the entire study: Samples covering the acute and convalescent phases of COVID-19 were provided by collaborators in the United States, Italy and Spain. The samples were drawn from two sources: the first 160 participants of the ongoing ImmuneRACE study, and fewer than 1,500 subjects contributed by 6 global collaborators. The prospective study material was composed of cDNA or gDNA derived from T cells, B-cell-depleted T cells, or PBMCs. Subjects who had been exposed to COVID-19, were actively infected with it, or had recovered from it provided the deeply sampled blood TCRbeta repertoires that made up the dataset. Where available, HLA class I and class II types were obtained from metadata supplied by the sample provider rather than from assay-based typing. A de-identified subject ID, COVID-19 status, age in years and sex were almost always included in the sample metadata. A freely available public database, intended as a resource for researchers studying the immune response to SARS-CoV-2, is where the repertoires were released. Results the study describes overall, beyond this receptor: How much clinical and demographic metadata was included differed by source and by participant, and the metadata was provided uncurated.

CDR1 and CDR2, per the germline V gene (reference sequence), are LNHDA and SQIVND. The CDR3 runs 15 residues from the cysteine to the phenylalanine. Left in the record is the CDR3 DNA by itself, 45 bases read in frame from the first base. Trimming accounts for 3 bases at V and 2 bases at J, while the number of junction bases matched to no gene is 5. About this clone: Its cognate antigen has yet to be identified. Within one base of it there is no much larger clone, and no base qualities were kept.

Each collaborating institution followed its own protocols to collect whole blood in K2EDTA tubes. Collaborator samples were shipped for TCRbeta analysis as frozen whole blood, isolated PBMCs, or DNA extracted from either sample type. TCRbeta CDR3 regions were amplified from genomic DNA by means of the immunoSEQ Assay, a bias-controlled multiplex PCR. As for how the authors treated the data: The number of nucleated cells in each sample was estimated from the amplification of reference gene primers within the assay. To quantify the absolute abundance of each unique TCRbeta CDR3 rearrangement, sequence reads were collapsed and filtered. For each sample, productive Simpson clonality was calculated as the square root of Simpson's diversity index over productive rearrangements. TCRdb re-hosts the immuneACCESS table, in-frame sequences only. Its copies lack some clones; in the studies checked, an unresolved V gene accounts for under half of them, and the cause for the rest is not known. V and J calls and clone size are given by that table; D and trimming were obtained from the DNA. The sample profile shows a few hundred thousand clones; roughly 90% of them were found once. The biggest ten clones account for around 4% of the sample.

The chain links TRBV19 with TRBJ1-1, and TRBD1 matches 8 of the central bases. This receptor was identified in a woman aged 45-59 years with active or convalescent COVID-19. The specimen sequenced was peripheral blood. The CDR3 here reads CASSIHGTGNTEAFF. The bases are TGTGCCAGTAGTATCCACGGGACAGGCAACACTGAAGCTTTCTTT.